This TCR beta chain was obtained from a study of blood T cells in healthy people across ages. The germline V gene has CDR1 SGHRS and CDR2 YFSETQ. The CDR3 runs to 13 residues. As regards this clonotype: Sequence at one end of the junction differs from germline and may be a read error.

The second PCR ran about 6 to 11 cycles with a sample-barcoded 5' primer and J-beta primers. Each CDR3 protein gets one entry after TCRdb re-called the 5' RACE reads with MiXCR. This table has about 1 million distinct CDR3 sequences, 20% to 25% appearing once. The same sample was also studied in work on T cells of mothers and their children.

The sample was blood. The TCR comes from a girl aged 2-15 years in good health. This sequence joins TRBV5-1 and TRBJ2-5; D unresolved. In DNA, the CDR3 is TGCGCCAGCAGCTTGCATAGCTCCTACGAGCAGTGCTTC. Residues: CASSLHSSYEQCF.